This T cell receptor beta chain was recorded in a study of T-cell memory formation after mild COVID-19 (dated by TCRdb to the early 2020s). Regarding the study in general: TCR sequence clusters from the two donors were largely donor specific. Two young, previously healthy adult volunteers made up the cohort, one male and one female. T-cell clones expanding and contracting after mild COVID-19 in a couple of donors were tracked by longitudinal TCRalpha and TCRbeta repertoire sequencing.

Points on this clonotype: There is no known antigen for this receptor. No per-base quality is available; no much larger clone lies one base away.

The sequencing machine was an Illumina NovaSeq 6000. TCRalpha and TCRbeta cDNA libraries were built by 5'RACE with constant-segment primers, adding sample barcodes and unique molecular identifiers. RNA was extracted from every sample with Trizol reagent. Amplification of the libraries took two PCR steps, and the second step added a second sample barcode plus Illumina TruSeq adapters. The libraries were sequenced on an Illumina NovaSeq using 2 x 150 bp paired-end reads. Regarding the original processing steps: Reads were demultiplexed and collapsed into UMI-guided consensus sequences with migec v1.2.7. With mixcr v2.1.11, UMI consensuses were aligned to TRA and TRB V and J templates and assembled into clonotypes. Expanded or contracted clonotypes were those called significant by both edgeR and NoisET, with noise models trained on biological replicates. For edgeR calls, a false discovery rate-adjusted p below 0.01 and a log2 fold-change threshold of 1 were applied. As an exploratory analysis of dynamics, PCA with hierarchical clustering was applied to max-normalized trajectories of the 1000 most abundant clonotypes. Separately sequenced CD4+ and CD8+ repertoires were used to assign a CD4 or CD8 phenotype to each responding clone. The public sequencing data were trimmed at Q25 with fastp and processed into clonotypes with MiXCR by TCRdb, which kept only in-frame beta chains. Rows are unified per CDR3 protein, each entry keeping the most common DNA and genes. In this record, the V and J calls reflect TCRdb's handling and not the investigators' own analysis. This sample is represented by 300,000 to 400,000 distinct CDR3 sequences; around 28% of them were singletons. The ten largest clones capture around an eighth of the sample.

Ficoll-Paque density gradient centrifugation was used to isolate PBMCs. Taken from the germline V gene (reference sequence), the CDR1 and CDR2 loops are SEHNR and FQNEAQ. V is clipped by 6 bases and J by 7 bases, and the sequence between their germline boundaries is 19 bases long. Including the terminal cysteine and phenylalanine, the CDR3 comprises 15 residues. The entry retains the CDR3 DNA only, 45 bases that are in frame from base 1. The study at large found these results: Contracting CD4+ clones were located mainly in the CM and EM memory subsets, whereas CD8+ clones were found to be enriched in EMRA. Only a couple of mild cases were covered in the study, and larger cohorts including severe cases with pre-infection samples were considered necessary. The detection of some responding clones in pre-infection memory suggests that pre-existing cross-reactive memory T cells joined the SARS-CoV-2 response. Whether the second-wave clones peaking on day 37 were SARS-CoV-2 specific was not confirmed. Clones that contracted from day 15 to 85 showed balanced CD4/CD8 phenotypes, whereas a second wave of clones that expanded from day 15 to 37 leaned towards CD4+.

The TCR sequence derives from an adult woman who had mild COVID-19 (a few samples of this study predate the infection). The sample titles of this study are shuffled in the database, so cell type and time point are left out; the donor was told from shared clones. Sequenced sample: PBMCs or a T cell subset sorted from them (not recorded which). The chain is assembled from TRBV7-9 and TRBJ2-1, with TRBD2 tentatively as D gene (6 bases match). The base sequence is TGTGCCAGCAGAAATCCGGGGTGGGGGAGGAATGAGCAGTTCTTC. Its protein reads: CASRNPGWGRNEQFF.